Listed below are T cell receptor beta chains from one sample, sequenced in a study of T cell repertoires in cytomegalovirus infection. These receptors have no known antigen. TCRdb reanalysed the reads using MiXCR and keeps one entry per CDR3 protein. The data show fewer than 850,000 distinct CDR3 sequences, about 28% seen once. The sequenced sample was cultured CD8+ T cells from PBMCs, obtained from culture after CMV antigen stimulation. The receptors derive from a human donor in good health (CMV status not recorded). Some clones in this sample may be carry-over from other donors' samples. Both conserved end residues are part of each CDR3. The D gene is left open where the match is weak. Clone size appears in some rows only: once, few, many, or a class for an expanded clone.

cdr3_aa: CASSPRWGSVMANVLTF
cdr3_nt: TGTGCCAGCAGTCCTCGGTGGGGCAGCGTGATGGCCAACGTCCTGACTTTC
clone_size: few
j_call: TRBJ2-6
v_call: TRBV27
d_call: -

cdr3_aa: CSARLHTGELFF
cdr3_nt: TGCAGTGCTAGGCTGCACACCGGGGAGCTGTTTTTT
clone_size: -
j_call: TRBJ2-2
v_call: TRBV20-1
d_call: -

cdr3_aa: CATSREIQGTGQKFF
cdr3_nt: TGTGCCACCAGCAGAGAAATACAGGGAACGGGACAAAAGTTCTTC
clone_size: few
j_call: TRBJ2-1
v_call: TRBV15
d_call: -

cdr3_aa: CASSHWRNTGELFF
cdr3_nt: TGTGCCAGCAGCCACTGGAGGAACACCGGGGAGCTGTTTTTT
clone_size: -
j_call: TRBJ2-2
v_call: TRBV11-2
d_call: -

cdr3_aa: CASWEGVSYEQYF
cdr3_nt: TGTGCCAGCTGGGAGGGTGTCTCCTACGAGCAGTACTTC
clone_size: -
j_call: TRBJ2-7
v_call: TRBV2
d_call: TRBD2

cdr3_aa: CAISGSYGGSYNEQFF
cdr3_nt: TGTGCCATCAGTGGGTCCTACGGGGGGTCCTACAATGAGCAGTTCTTC
clone_size: many
j_call: TRBJ2-1
v_call: TRBV10-3
d_call: TRBD2

cdr3_aa: CASSPRPGYLALEAFF
cdr3_nt: TGTGCCAGCTCTCCTAGGCCAGGGTACCTAGCCCTTGAAGCTTTCTTT
clone_size: -
j_call: TRBJ1-1
v_call: TRBV5-5
d_call: -

cdr3_aa: CASSRSLFYGYTF
cdr3_nt: TGTGCCAGCAGCCGCTCGTTGTTCTATGGCTACACCTTC
clone_size: -
j_call: TRBJ1-2
v_call: TRBV6-5
d_call: -

cdr3_aa: CASSQERGRTNQPQHF
cdr3_nt: TGTGCCAGCAGCCAAGAGAGGGGCAGGACCAATCAGCCCCAGCATTTT
clone_size: -
j_call: TRBJ1-5
v_call: TRBV4-2
d_call: -

cdr3_aa: CASSEGHLNQPQHF
cdr3_nt: TGTGCCAGCAGTGAGGGGCACCTCAATCAGCCCCAGCATTTT
clone_size: -
j_call: TRBJ1-5
v_call: TRBV6-1
d_call: -

cdr3_aa: CASTKLSVPDTEAFF
cdr3_nt: TGTGCCAGCACTAAGCTGAGCGTCCCGGACACTGAAGCTTTCTTT
clone_size: -
j_call: TRBJ1-1
v_call: TRBV27
d_call: -

cdr3_aa: CASSYGGQETQYF
cdr3_nt: TGTGCCAGCAGTTATGGGGGTCAAGAGACCCAGTACTTC
clone_size: many
j_call: TRBJ2-5
v_call: TRBV27
d_call: -

cdr3_aa: CASSHRGMDEKLFF
cdr3_nt: TGTGCCAGCAGCCACCGGGGCATGGATGAAAAACTGTTTTTT
clone_size: many
j_call: TRBJ1-4
v_call: TRBV7-3
d_call: -

cdr3_aa: CASEAWSGEQYF
cdr3_nt: TGCGCCAGTGAAGCGTGGTCGGGCGAGCAGTACTTC
clone_size: few
j_call: TRBJ2-7
v_call: TRBV10-2
d_call: -

cdr3_aa: CASSSLVLMNTEAFF
cdr3_nt: TGTGCCAGCAGCTCCCTTGTTTTAATGAACACTGAAGCTTTCTTT
clone_size: many
j_call: TRBJ1-1
v_call: TRBV7-8
d_call: -

cdr3_aa: CATSNGSGARTDTQYF
cdr3_nt: TGTGCCACCTCAAACGGTTCAGGGGCTCGGACAGATACGCAGTATTTT
clone_size: -
j_call: TRBJ2-3
v_call: TRBV6-1
d_call: -

cdr3_aa: CASSSNRGLLAEAFF
cdr3_nt: TGTGCCAGCAGCTCCAACAGGGGTCTGTTGGCTGAAGCTTTCTTT
clone_size: many
j_call: TRBJ1-1
v_call: TRBV7-2
d_call: TRBD1

cdr3_aa: CASSSIPGTQETQYF
cdr3_nt: TGTGCCAGCAGCTCCATCCCCGGAACCCAAGAGACCCAGTACTTC
clone_size: many
j_call: TRBJ2-5
v_call: TRBV7-6
d_call: -

cdr3_aa: CASSIGMVNQPQHF
cdr3_nt: TGTGCCAGTAGTATCGGGATGGTCAATCAGCCCCAGCATTTT
clone_size: -
j_call: TRBJ1-5
v_call: TRBV19
d_call: -

cdr3_aa: CSAGQGNNNEQFF
cdr3_nt: TGCAGCGCGGGTCAGGGAAACAACAATGAGCAGTTCTTC
clone_size: -
j_call: TRBJ2-1
v_call: TRBV29-1
d_call: -

cdr3_aa: CASSLMLGIQYF
cdr3_nt: TGTGCCAGCAGCCTGATGCTAGGCATTCAGTACTTC
clone_size: -
j_call: TRBJ2-4
v_call: TRBV7-9
d_call: -

cdr3_aa: CATSGGDASSGNTIYF
cdr3_nt: TGTGCCACCAGTGGAGGGGACGCGAGCTCTGGAAACACCATATATTTT
clone_size: -
j_call: TRBJ1-3
v_call: TRBV24-1
d_call: -

cdr3_aa: CASSRDYWDTQYF
cdr3_nt: TGTGCCAGCAGTCGGGACTACTGGGATACGCAGTATTTT
clone_size: few
j_call: TRBJ2-3
v_call: TRBV7-3
d_call: TRBD2

cdr3_aa: CASSSPGTGKGNSPLHF
cdr3_nt: TGTGCCAGCAGCTCACCCGGGACAGGGAAGGGAAATTCACCCCTCCACTTT
clone_size: many
j_call: TRBJ1-6
v_call: TRBV7-9
d_call: TRBD1

cdr3_aa: CSGSGGEQFF
cdr3_nt: TGCAGCGGCTCGGGAGGTGAGCAGTTCTTC
clone_size: -
j_call: TRBJ2-1
v_call: TRBV29-1
d_call: TRBD2

cdr3_aa: CASSLELAGGPSDTQYF
cdr3_nt: TGTGCCAGCAGCTTAGAACTAGCGGGGGGGCCATCAGATACGCAGTATTTT
clone_size: -
j_call: TRBJ2-3
v_call: TRBV11-2
d_call: TRBD2

cdr3_aa: CASSLAWGNLGNEQFF
cdr3_nt: TGTGCTAGCAGCCTCGCGTGGGGGAATCTGGGAAATGAGCAGTTCTTC
clone_size: many
j_call: TRBJ2-1
v_call: TRBV7-7
d_call: -

cdr3_aa: CASSQDLGGRGSTEAFF
cdr3_nt: TGCGCCAGCAGCCAAGACCTCGGGGGCAGGGGAAGTACTGAAGCTTTCTTT
clone_size: -
j_call: TRBJ1-1
v_call: TRBV4-1
d_call: -

cdr3_aa: CASSFARENSPLHF
cdr3_nt: TGTGCCAGCAGTTTCGCCAGGGAAAATTCACCCCTCCACTTT
clone_size: -
j_call: TRBJ1-6
v_call: TRBV28
d_call: -

cdr3_aa: CASHFRDPGAIVNTEAFF
cdr3_nt: TGTGCCAGTCATTTCAGGGACCCCGGGGCAATTGTGAACACTGAAGCTTTCTTT
clone_size: -
j_call: TRBJ1-1
v_call: TRBV27
d_call: -

cdr3_aa: CASSQIGQGYNEQFF
cdr3_nt: TGTGCCAGCAGCCAAATAGGGCAGGGGTACAATGAGCAGTTCTTC
clone_size: -
j_call: TRBJ2-1
v_call: TRBV3-1
d_call: -

cdr3_aa: CSARVETQYF
cdr3_nt: TGCAGTGCCCGGGTGGAGACCCAGTACTTC
clone_size: -
j_call: TRBJ2-5
v_call: TRBV20-1
d_call: -

cdr3_aa: CSARGGTGTSGNTIYF
cdr3_nt: TGCAGTGCTAGAGGTGGTACCGGGACCTCTGGAAACACCATATATTTT
clone_size: few
j_call: TRBJ1-3
v_call: TRBV20-1
d_call: -

cdr3_aa: CASSLSPGQPNTGELFF
cdr3_nt: TGTGCCAGCAGTTTATCCCCAGGACAGCCTAACACCGGGGAGCTGTTTTTT
clone_size: -
j_call: TRBJ2-2
v_call: TRBV27
d_call: -

cdr3_aa: CASSRTEAFF
cdr3_nt: TGTGCCAGCAGCCGCACTGAAGCTTTCTTT
clone_size: -
j_call: TRBJ1-1
v_call: TRBV7-6
d_call: -

cdr3_aa: CASRPIAGGLDEQFF
cdr3_nt: TGCGCCAGCAGACCAATAGCGGGGGGCTTGGATGAGCAGTTCTTC
clone_size: -
j_call: TRBJ2-1
v_call: TRBV4-1
d_call: TRBD2

cdr3_aa: CASGGEGSYGYTF
cdr3_nt: TGTGCCAGCGGGGGCGAGGGGAGTTATGGCTACACCTTC
clone_size: -
j_call: TRBJ1-2
v_call: TRBV2
d_call: -

cdr3_aa: CASSAPGATYNEQFF
cdr3_nt: TGTGCCAGCAGTGCCCCGGGGGCGACCTACAATGAGCAGTTCTTC
clone_size: -
j_call: TRBJ2-1
v_call: TRBV2
d_call: -

cdr3_aa: CATSTGPSGGNTGELFF
cdr3_nt: TGTGCCACCAGCACCGGCCCTAGCGGGGGGAACACCGGGGAGCTGTTTTTT
clone_size: many
j_call: TRBJ2-2
v_call: TRBV15
d_call: TRBD2

cdr3_aa: CASSPPRDRGPTEAFF
cdr3_nt: TGTGCCAGCAGCCCTCCAAGGGACAGGGGACCCACTGAAGCTTTCTTT
clone_size: -
j_call: TRBJ1-1
v_call: TRBV7-9
d_call: TRBD1

cdr3_aa: CASSYPQGEPLHF
cdr3_nt: TGTGCCAGCAGTTACCCTCAAGGGGAGCCCCTCCACTTT
clone_size: -
j_call: TRBJ1-6
v_call: TRBV6-2/TRBV6-3
d_call: -

cdr3_aa: CASSHGTGGNQPQHF
cdr3_nt: TGCGCCAGCAGCCATGGGACAGGGGGAAATCAGCCCCAGCATTTT
clone_size: few
j_call: TRBJ1-5
v_call: TRBV4-3
d_call: TRBD1

cdr3_aa: CTVRIIYNEQFF
cdr3_nt: TGCACCGTTAGGATAATCTACAATGAGCAGTTCTTC
clone_size: -
j_call: TRBJ2-1
v_call: TRBV20-1
d_call: -

cdr3_aa: CASSIAGSTYEQYF
cdr3_nt: TGTGCCAGTAGTATAGCCGGCAGCACCTACGAGCAGTACTTC
clone_size: -
j_call: TRBJ2-7
v_call: TRBV19
d_call: -

cdr3_aa: CASSLGGNVNYGYTF
cdr3_nt: TGTGCCAGCAGCTTAGGAGGGAATGTCAACTATGGCTACACCTTC
clone_size: -
j_call: TRBJ1-2
v_call: TRBV7-9
d_call: -

cdr3_aa: CASISGTGSYNEQFF
cdr3_nt: TGTGCCAGCATATCAGGGACAGGGTCGTACAATGAGCAGTTCTTC
clone_size: few
j_call: TRBJ2-1
v_call: TRBV2
d_call: TRBD1

cdr3_aa: CASRAGGQETQYF
cdr3_nt: TGTGCCAGCCGCGCGGGGGGTCAAGAGACCCAGTACTTC
clone_size: -
j_call: TRBJ2-5
v_call: TRBV7-8
d_call: TRBD2

cdr3_aa: CASSYLLAGSTDTQYF
cdr3_nt: TGTGCCAGCAGTTACTTACTAGCGGGGTCCACAGATACGCAGTATTTT
clone_size: -
j_call: TRBJ2-3
v_call: TRBV6-5
d_call: TRBD2

cdr3_aa: CASSYRKPAKNIQYF
cdr3_nt: TGTGCCAGCAGTTACAGGAAGCCAGCCAAAAACATTCAGTACTTC
clone_size: -
j_call: TRBJ2-4
v_call: TRBV6-5
d_call: -

cdr3_aa: CASSPDGMNQPQHF
cdr3_nt: TGTGCCAGTAGTCCCGACGGTATGAATCAGCCCCAGCATTTT
clone_size: -
j_call: TRBJ1-5
v_call: TRBV19
d_call: -

cdr3_aa: CASSLTGGGAGYTF
cdr3_nt: TGTGCCAGCAGTTTAACGGGAGGGGGCGCCGGCTACACCTTC
clone_size: -
j_call: TRBJ1-2
v_call: TRBV27
d_call: TRBD1

cdr3_aa: CASSLSFVVGAGVSETQYF
cdr3_nt: TGTGCCAGCAGTTTATCCTTTGTGGTGGGCGCCGGGGTGAGCGAGACCCAGTACTTC
clone_size: few
j_call: TRBJ2-5
v_call: TRBV28
d_call: -

cdr3_aa: CASSGRSLETEAFF
cdr3_nt: TGTGCCAGCAGCGGACGGTCCCTCGAGACTGAAGCTTTCTTT
clone_size: few
j_call: TRBJ1-1
v_call: TRBV7-8
d_call: -

cdr3_aa: CASSDRPGLVNTGELFF
cdr3_nt: TGTGCCAGCAGCGATCGTCCGGGACTCGTTAACACCGGGGAGCTGTTTTTT
clone_size: few
j_call: TRBJ2-2
v_call: TRBV7-2
d_call: -

cdr3_aa: CASSFGPNEKLFF
cdr3_nt: TGTGCCAGCAGCTTCGGCCCTAATGAAAAACTGTTTTTT
clone_size: -
j_call: TRBJ1-4
v_call: TRBV7-2
d_call: -